This T cell receptor (beta chain) was sequenced during a study of blood T cell repertoires in COVID-19. Generated by immunoSEQ multiplex PCR, the TCRdb table keeps only in-frame clones and is missing some. The sample shows about 150,000 clones, 86% of them seen only once. Participants spanned ages about 18 to 90 years and resided in 20 to 30 US areas. In germline, CDR1 is GTSNPN, CDR2 SVGIG (reference sequence). The CDR3 covers 14 residues. The V gene end was trimmed by 8 bases and the J gene end by 0 bases; junction bases not matched to a gene: 6. This clonotype originated in a man aged 50-60 years who had recovered from COVID-19. This chain uses TRBV30 with TRBJ1-4, with 7 bases matching TRBD1. The specimen sequenced was PBMCs or T cells enriched from blood (not recorded which). The CDR3 sequence: CATPTGPTNEKLFF. CDR3 nucleotides: TGTGCCACGCCGACAGGGCCAACTAATGAAAAACTGTTTTTT.